This entry lists 27 T cell receptor beta chains sequenced from one sample in a study of cytomegalovirus exposure and HLA in healthy donors. Primers included in the PCR were 60 Vbeta and 13 Jbeta primers. The repertoire was sequenced with immunoSEQ multiplex PCR; TCRdb's copy has only in-frame clones and lacks some. This table holds roughly 190,000 clones, approximately 80% found once. Material for sequencing was PBMCs. The source of these receptors is a woman aged 40 to 50 in good health and CMV-seronegative.

This clone was seen a handful of times. The V gene is TRBV30, the J gene TRBJ2-1, with D possibly matching TRBD2 (6 bases). V lost 0 bases, J lost 10 bases, and 10 bases lay in between. Per germline, CDR1 GTSNPN and CDR2 SVGIG (reference sequence). The CDR3 contains 12 residues. CDR3 sequence (DNA): TGTGCCTGGAGTGTACGGCGGGGCGAGCAGTTCTTC. Its protein is CAWSVRRGEQFF.

The chain carries TRBV30 and TRBJ1-1, with a tentative D call TRBD1 (5 bases). V was clipped by 3 bases and J by 8 bases, with 19 bases between them. The CDR3 sequence is 14 residues long. Germline CDR1 reads GTSNPN; CDR2 reads SVGIG (reference sequence). The CDR3 DNA sequence: TGTGCCTGGAGCCTAGGGGTTGGGCGGGAAGAAGCTTTCTTT. Protein: CAWSLGVGREEAFF.

The genes are TRBV5-4 and TRBJ1-1; TRBD1 matches 7 bases. CDR1 is SGHNT, CDR2 YYREEE, per germline (reference sequence). V was pared by 0 bases and J by 1 base, with 0 bases of the junction left unmatched. This CDR3 comprises 14 residues. CDR3 region: CASSLDRGNTEAFF. CDR3 bases: TGTGCCAGCAGCTTGGACAGGGGGAACACTGAAGCTTTCTTT. The variable domain in full, completed from reference TRBV5-4 and TRBJ1-1, reads ETGVTQSPTHLIKTRGQQVTLRCSSQSGHNTVSWYQQALGQGPQFIFQYYREEENGRGNFPPRFSGLQFPNYSSELNVNALELDDSALYLCASSLDRGNTEAFFGQGTRLTVV.

The V and J genes are TRBV9 and TRBJ2-1; 9 bases fit TRBD2. CDR1 is SGDLS and CDR2 is YYNGEE in the germline V gene. The CDR3 length is 13 residues. The J segment lost 14 bases and the V segment lost 3 bases, leaving 9 bases of the junction unmatched. The DNA of the CDR3 is TGTGCCAGCAGCGGCTATGCTAGCGGGATGGAGTTCTTC. As protein: CASSGYASGMEFF.

This chain connects TRBV4-1 to TRBJ2-3; 11 positions agree with TRBD2. Trimming removed 6 bases from V and 0 bases from J; junction bases left unmatched: 8. Germline loops: CDR1 MGHRA, CDR2 YSYEKL. The CDR3 has 17 amino acids. Here the CDR3 DNA reads TGCGCCAGCAGGGCCGGGACTAGCGGTGCTAGCACAGATACGCAGTATTTT. Translating gives CASRAGTSGASTDTQYF.

The CDR3 DNA reads as TGCAGCGTTGCTTTCGGCAACGTCCTGACTTTC. This encodes CSVAFGNVLTF. The chain has TRBV29-1 and TRBJ2-6; D is unresolved. This CDR3 is 11 amino acids long. Trimming pared 4 bases from V and 9 bases from J, leaving 7 bases between. Germline loops: CDR1 SQVTM, CDR2 ANQGSEA.

This clone was found a few times. The chain couples TRBV5-1 to TRBJ1-1, with no clear D. V was pared by 0 bases and J by 1 base, with 7 bases between. CDR1 and CDR2 (germline): SGHRS, YFSETQ. This CDR3 is built from 14 residues. CDR3 bases: TGCGCCAGCAGCTTGGATGCGGGGAACACTGAAGCTTTCTTT. Translated, it gives CASSLDAGNTEAFF.

This clone was seen just once. This chain links TRBV4-1 with TRBJ1-1; 7 positions agree with TRBD1. The CDR3 length is 18 residues. CDR1 is MGHRA and CDR2 is YSYEKL in the germline V gene. The ends lost 2 bases at V and 0 bases at J; junction bases unmatched: 12. The CDR3 DNA reads as TGCGCCAGCAGCCAACCGTTTCCGGGACAGTCCATGAACACTGAAGCTTTCTTT. Translated, it gives CASSQPFPGQSMNTEAFF.

V and J are TRBV5-1 and TRBJ1-3, with TRBD1 matching over 10 bases. The CDR3 totals 15 residues. Germline V gene sequence: CDR1 SGHRS, CDR2 YFSETQ. Trimming removed 4 bases from V and 4 bases from J; junction bases left unmatched: 5. The CDR3 coding sequence is TGCGCCAGCAGCGCCGGACAGGGGGGCGGAAACACCATATATTTT. It translates to CASSAGQGGGNTIYF.

Points on this clone: Within the sample, other DNA sequences also encode this same CDR3. The chain is built from TRBV10-3 and TRBJ2-1, with D perhaps TRBD1 (6 bases). There are 13 residues in the CDR3. With 8 bases removed from V and 2 bases from J, the gap between germline ends came to 10 bases. Per germline, CDR1 ENHRY and CDR2 SYGVKD. The CDR3 DNA reads TGTGCCATCTCGGGACAAGCCTACAATGAGCAGTTCTTC. Translating it yields CAISGQAYNEQFF.

The chain recombines TRBV7-3 with TRBJ2-1; 8 nucleotides match TRBD2. There are 16 residues in the CDR3. With V trimmed by 5 bases and J by 5 bases, 11 bases remained unmatched. From germline, CDR1 is SGHTA and CDR2 FQGTGA. CDR3 sequence: CASSRQSGSRDNEQFF. The CDR3 nucleotides are TGTGCCAGCAGCCGGCAGAGCGGGAGTCGGGACAATGAGCAGTTCTTC.

V gene TRBV25-1 combines with J gene TRBJ1-3; D is uncertain. Germline V gene lookup returns CDR1 MGHDK and CDR2 SYGVNS. The CDR3 is 18 residues long. The V end was cut by 3 bases, the J end by 0 bases, with 18 bases between. CDR3 nucleotides: TGTGCCAGCAGTGACCTTTCAACCCAGGCCTACTCTGGAAACACCATATATTTT. Translation gives CASSDLSTQAYSGNTIYF.

The chain uses TRBV5-4 and TRBJ1-2, with 11 bases aligning to TRBD1. The CDR3 runs to 15 residues. CDR1 and CDR2 (germline): SGHNT, YYREEE (reference sequence). V shed 4 bases, J shed 4 bases, and the junction held 6 bases outside the gene matches. The CDR3 region is CASSTDRGLGYGYTF. The DNA for the CDR3 is TGTGCCAGCAGCACGGACAGGGGGCTCGGCTATGGCTACACCTTC.

This chain uses TRBV4-3 with TRBJ2-4, with unresolved D. Germline values: CDR1 LGHNA, CDR2 YSLEER. Trimming took 0 bases from V and 3 from J, leaving 9 bases between them. This CDR3 is 15 amino acids long. CDR3 DNA: TGCGCCAGCAGCCAAGAAACGAACTTCAAAAACATTCAGTACTTC. It translates to CASSQETNFKNIQYF.

The gene calls are TRBV18 and TRBJ2-5, with 8 bases lining up with TRBD1. The J call may not be correct, given that the DNA end is closer to TRBJ2-7. CDR1 KGHSH and CDR2 LQKENI come from the germline V gene. The length of the CDR3 is 15 residues. For the CDR3, the DNA is TGTGCCAGCTCACCGACGTTGGACAGGGACTACGAGCAGTACTTC. Translated, it gives CASSPTLDRDYEQYF.

This sequence joins TRBV5-5 and TRBJ2-1; D is unclear. The ends were cut back, 3 bases at V and 4 bases at J, with 2 bases in the middle. The CDR3 covers 11 residues. CDR1 is SGHKS and CDR2 is YYEKEE in the germline V gene (reference sequence). CDR3 in amino acids: CASSSYNEQFF. As DNA, the CDR3 is TGTGCCAGCAGCTCGTACAATGAGCAGTTCTTC.

This clone was counted only a few times. J is TRBJ2-1 and V is TRBV9; possible D gene TRBD2, 6 bases. This CDR3 region has 14 residues. Germline V CDR1 and CDR2: SGDLS, YYNGEE. V was trimmed by 4 bases and J by 7 bases, leaving 15 bases between them. CDR3 residues: CASSTSPGGNEQFF. CDR3 nucleotide sequence: TGTGCCAGCAGCACCTCCCCCGGGGGTAATGAGCAGTTCTTC.

V is TRBV7-9 and J is TRBJ1-2; no definite D call. Germline assignment: CDR1 SEHNR and CDR2 FQNEAQ (reference sequence). The V and J ends lost 5 bases and 6 bases respectively, with 19 bases between them. This CDR3 has 15 residues. The CDR3 DNA is TGTGCCAGCAGCCCCCAATCGGTGAGGGTGGATGGCTACACCTTC. As protein: CASSPQSVRVDGYTF.

The chain recombines TRBV19 with TRBJ1-5; the match to TRBD1 covers 9 bases. This CDR3 region has 14 residues. Germline V gives CDR1 LNHDA, CDR2 SQIVND (reference sequence). V was pared by 2 bases and J by 6 bases, with 2 bases of the junction left unmatched. CDR3 sequence (DNA): TGTGCCAGTAGTATATGGACAGGGGCTCAGCCCCAGCATTTT. It is translated as CASSIWTGAQPQHF. Combining the CDR3 with reference TRBV19 and TRBJ1-5 gives the whole variable domain DGGITQSPKYLFRKEGQNVTLSCEQNLNHDAMYWYRQDPGQGLRLIYYSQIVNDFQKGDIAEGYSVSREKKESFPLTVTSAQKNPTAFYLCASSIWTGAQPQHFGDGTRLSIL.

The chain uses TRBV9 and TRBJ2-7, with D possibly TRBD2 on 6 matching bases. This CDR3 has 15 residues. CDR1 SGDLS and CDR2 YYNGEE come from the germline V gene. With 0 bases removed from V and 1 base from J, the gap between germline ends came to 11 bases. The CDR3 is CASSVAGASSYEQYF. The DNA of the CDR3 is TGTGCCAGCAGCGTAGCGGGAGCAAGTTCCTACGAGCAGTACTTC.

This chain connects TRBV7-9 to TRBJ1-4; no definite D call. V was trimmed by 3 bases and J by 8 bases, leaving 10 bases between them. In germline, CDR1 is SEHNR, CDR2 FQNEAQ (reference sequence). This CDR3 comprises 13 residues. CDR3 sequence reads: CASSFRGEEKLFF. The CDR3 region has the DNA TGTGCCAGCAGCTTCCGGGGAGAGGAAAAACTGTTTTTT.

V gene TRBV5-5 combines with J gene TRBJ2-5, with D perhaps matching TRBD2 (5 bases). The CDR3 is 13 amino acids. CDR1 and CDR2 (germline): SGHKS, YYEKEE (reference sequence). V gave up 2 bases and J gave up 5 bases, with 10 bases separating them. In DNA, the CDR3 is TGTGCCAGCAGCTTTACTAGTTTGGAGACCCAGTACTTC. Protein product: CASSFTSLETQYF. Full variable domain (remainder filled in from reference TRBV5-5 and TRBJ2-5): DAGVTQSPTHLIKTRGQQVTLRCSPISGHKSVSWYQQVLGQGPQFIFQYYEKEERGRGNFPDRFSARQFPNYSSELNVNALLLGDSALYLCASSFTSLETQYFGPGTRLLVL.

In this sample, this clone turned up a few times. The CDR3 nucleotides read TGTGCCAGCAGCTTAGGCTTCAGGGGGCAAAAAGGAAACACCATATATTTT. This gives the protein CASSLGFRGQKGNTIYF. The chain has TRBV7-6 and TRBJ1-3, with 8 bases that match TRBD1. From germline, CDR1 is SGHVS and CDR2 FNYEAQ. V trimming: 1 base; J trimming: 4 bases; junction bases outside the gene matches: 9. The length of the CDR3 is 17 residues. The variable domain in full, with the rest retrieved from reference TRBV7-6 and TRBJ1-3, is GAGVSQSPRYKVTKRGQDVALRCDPISGHVSLYWYRQALGQGPEFLTYFNYEAQQDKSGLPNDRFSAERPEGSISTLTIQRTEQRDSAMYRCASSLGFRGQKGNTIYFGEGSWLTVV.

This chain links TRBV30 with TRBJ1-1, with 7 bases fitting TRBD1. V lost 2 bases to trimming and J lost 2 bases; unmatched junction nucleotides: 8. CDR1 and CDR2 from the germline V gene are GTSNPN and SVGIG (reference sequence). The CDR3 is 15 amino acids. The CDR3 DNA reads TGTGCCTGGAGTCCCCTGGCAGGGGGAAACACTGAAGCTTTCTTT. Translation: CAWSPLAGGNTEAFF.

This clone has a single count. CDR3 region: CASSTTGTGNQPQHF. DNA for the CDR3: TGTGCCAGTAGTACGACAGGGACGGGCAATCAGCCCCAGCATTTT. The genes are TRBV19 and TRBJ1-5; 7 bases line up with TRBD1. After removal of 4 bases from V and 2 bases from J, the junction contained 5 bases not matched to a gene. The CDR3 consists of 15 residues. Germline V lookup: CDR1 LNHDA, CDR2 SQIVND (reference sequence). Drawing the rest from reference TRBV19 and TRBJ1-5, the complete variable domain is DGGITQSPKYLFRKEGQNVTLSCEQNLNHDAMYWYRQDPGQGLRLIYYSQIVNDFQKGDIAEGYSVSREKKESFPLTVTSAQKNPTAFYLCASSTTGTGNQPQHFGDGTRLSIL.

This clone was recorded once. The rearrangement uses TRBV19 and TRBJ2-1, with D possibly TRBD2 on 6 matching bases. There are 15 residues in the CDR3. Trimming left V 9 bases short and J 0 bases short, with 15 bases between. The germline V gene encodes CDR1 LNHDA and CDR2 SQIVND (reference sequence). The chain's CDR3 is CASKTSLSSYNEQFF. The CDR3 nucleotides are TGTGCCAGCAAGACTAGTTTAAGCTCCTACAATGAGCAGTTCTTC.

This chain links TRBV18 with TRBJ1-2; a weak D match, TRBD1 (5 bases). V lost 9 bases and J 6 bases, leaving 14 bases between the germline ends. Germline loops: CDR1 KGHSH, CDR2 LQKENI. This CDR3 is 12 amino acids long. CDR3 protein: CASFTDSDGYTF. CDR3 nucleotides: TGTGCCAGTTTCACCGACAGCGATGGCTACACCTTC.